The T cell receptor (beta chain) described here comes from a study of blood T cell repertoires in COVID-19. Whole-study context: COVID-19 samples from acute and convalescent phases originated in the United States, Italy and Spain. T cells, B-cell-depleted T cells, or PBMCs supplied cDNA or gDNA.

Authors' data handling: Nucleated cell counts were estimated from reference gene primer amplification. The table came from immunoSEQ multiplex PCR; TCRdb's copy has only in-frame clones and leaves some out. That table is the source of V, J and clone size, and D and trimming were worked out from the DNA. This sample has 320,000 or so clones, with roughly 88% found just once. Participants were aged about 18 to 89 years from some 24 US areas. The material sequenced was PBMCs or T cells enriched from blood (not recorded which). The source of this sequence is a man aged 30 to 39 who had recovered from COVID-19.

CDR3 residues: CASSQAGQGAPYEQYF. In nucleotides, the CDR3 is TGTGCCAGCAGCCAAGCCGGACAGGGGGCGCCATACGAGCAGTACTTC. The V call is TRBV3-1 (or the pseudogene TRBV3-2), the J call TRBJ2-7, with 11 positions matching TRBD1. Germline trimming cut 1 base from V and 4 bases from J; bases unmatched to any gene: 6. The CDR3 covers 16 residues. Germline values: CDR1 LGHDT, CDR2 YNNKEL (reference sequence).